What follows are 17 T cell receptor beta chains derived from one specimen sequenced in a study of OX40 agonist ivuxolimab in advanced cancers. Measured with immunoSEQ multiplex PCR; TCRdb has only the in-frame clones, and not every one. The table includes tens of thousands of clones, approximately 87% detected once. Sequenced here: CD4+ or CD8+ T cells sorted from blood, sampled in a trial of the OX40 agonist ivuxolimab. All receptors come from an adult with an advanced solid tumor such as melanoma, head and neck, liver or kidney cancer.

This clone was seen only a few times. This chain links TRBV18 with TRBJ2-3; TRBD2 matches at 9 bases. V lost 3 bases to trimming and J lost 8 bases; unmatched junction nucleotides: 9. Germline assignment: CDR1 KGHSH and CDR2 LQKENI. CDR3 length: 15 residues. Here the CDR3 DNA reads TGTGCCAGCTCACCCGACATTAGCGGGAGAGGTACGCAGTATTTT. As protein: CASSPDISGRGTQYF. Drawing the rest from reference TRBV18 and TRBJ2-3, the complete variable domain is NAGVMQNPRHLVRRRGQEARLRCSPMKGHSHVYWYRQLPEEGLKFMVYLQKENIIDESGMPKERFSAEFPKEGPSILRIQQVVRGDSAAYFCASSPDISGRGTQYFGPGTRLTVL.

V gene TRBV14 combines with J gene TRBJ1-1; D perhaps matches TRBD1 (5 bases). Trimming removed 2 bases at V and 7 bases at J, with 17 bases between. Germline CDR1 reads SGHDN; CDR2 reads FVKESK. This CDR3 spans 15 amino acids. The CDR3 bases are TGTGCCAGCAGCCAAAATGTGTGGGACGGCCATGAAGCTTTCTTT. Residues: CASSQNVWDGHEAFF.

The rearrangement uses TRBV6-1 and TRBJ1-6; TRBD1 might be the D (5 bases). The germline gives CDR1 MNHNS, CDR2 SASEGT. Trimming stripped 4 bases from V and 5 bases from J, with 15 bases between. The CDR3 is made up of 16 amino acids. CDR3 protein: CASSGLAGKDNSPLHF. The CDR3 nucleotides are TGTGCCAGCAGTGGCCTTGCAGGGAAAGATAATTCACCCCTCCACTTT.

V usage is TRBV28 and J usage is TRBJ2-1; unclear D gene. Trimming took 3 bases from V and 0 from J, leaving 12 bases between them. The CDR3 extends over 16 amino acids. Per germline, CDR1 MDHEN and CDR2 SYDVKM. DNA of the CDR3: TGTGCCAGCAGTTTTTTTAGGCGGAGCTCCTACAATGAGCAGTTCTTC. Protein product: CASSFFRRSSYNEQFF.

J is TRBJ1-2 and V is TRBV19, with 9 bases that match TRBD1. With V trimmed by 4 bases and J by 4 bases, 10 bases remained unmatched. Germline V lookup: CDR1 LNHDA, CDR2 SQIVND (reference sequence). This CDR3 spans 16 amino acids. The CDR3 DNA reads as TGTGCCAGTAGTACCCACCCGGGACAGGGACCCTATGGCTACACCTTC. Its protein is CASSTHPGQGPYGYTF.

V is TRBV5-1 and J is TRBJ2-7; TRBD1 might be the D (6 bases). Germline V lookup: CDR1 SGHRS, CDR2 YFSETQ. This CDR3 comprises 14 residues. The V gene lost 4 bases and the J gene lost 2 bases, with 13 bases spanning the gap. In nucleotides, the CDR3 is TGCGCCAGCAGCGACATCCCAGGGGCCTACGAGCAGTACTTC. Residues: CASSDIPGAYEQYF.

The chain uses TRBV18 and TRBJ2-5; 7 bases agree with TRBD1. This CDR3 contains 15 residues. Germline CDR1 reads KGHSH; CDR2 reads LQKENI. V trimming: 0 bases; J trimming: 7 bases; junction bases outside the gene matches: 8. The CDR3 bases are TGTGCCAGCTCACCACCGTCCAGGGGGAGACGGACCCAGTACTTC. It yields the protein CASSPPSRGRRTQYF.

The gene calls are TRBV4-1 and TRBJ2-6; no firm D call. CDR1 is MGHRA and CDR2 is YSYEKL in the germline V gene. The CDR3 totals 16 residues. V lost 0 bases, J lost 3 bases, and 9 bases lay in between. CDR3 coding DNA: TGCGCCAGCAGCCAAGATGCCTACGGTGGGGCCAACGTCCTGACTTTC. Its protein is CASSQDAYGGANVLTF.

The chain has TRBV6-5 and TRBJ2-5; 7 nucleotides match TRBD1. Trimming took 7 bases from V and 2 from J; bases not matched to a gene: 4. The CDR3 has 13 residues. The V gene's germline CDR1 is MNHEY and CDR2 SVGAGI. The CDR3, as DNA: TGTGCCAGCACCAGACAGGGTCAAGAGACCCAGTACTTC. Its protein product is CASTRQGQETQYF.

The rearrangement links TRBV11-2 to TRBJ2-7; the D is unclear. The length of the CDR3 is 13 residues. CDR1 and CDR2 (germline): SGHAT, FQNNGV. Deletions cut 5 bases from V and 9 bases from J, with 17 bases between. CDR3 in DNA: TGTGCCAGCAGCAGTGCCGTAGGTCGGTGGCAGTACTTC. Its translation is CASSSAVGRWQYF.

This chain links TRBV18 with TRBJ1-3; the D is unclear. Between the trimmed V and J ends, which lost 1 base and 2 bases, there was a span of 15 bases. The germline V gene encodes CDR1 KGHSH and CDR2 LQKENI. The CDR3 is 17 amino acids. In DNA, the CDR3 is TGTGCCAGCTCACCACTAGAAGGGAGGGAAACTGGAAACACCATATATTTT. It specifies CASSPLEGRETGNTIYF.

The J gene is TRBJ2-1, the V gene TRBV12-5, with 14 positions matching TRBD2. With V trimmed by 4 bases and J by 8 bases, 7 bases remained unmatched. From germline, CDR1 is LGHNT and CDR2 FRNRAP. This CDR3 is 16 amino acids long. CDR3: CASGSSGTSGGYEQFF. The CDR3 nucleotides are TGTGCTAGTGGTTCTTCCGGGACTAGCGGGGGCTATGAGCAGTTCTTC.

The chain is built from TRBV28 and TRBJ2-7, with D possibly being TRBD2 (6 bases). V gave up 2 bases and J gave up 2 bases, with 13 bases separating them. Germline-derived CDR1 and CDR2 are MDHEN and SYDVKM. This CDR3 is 15 amino acids long. The CDR3, as DNA: TGTGCCAGCAGTTTAAGACTAGGATTTACCTACGAGCAGTACTTC. It translates to CASSLRLGFTYEQYF.

This chain uses TRBV10-3 with TRBJ1-5; D is undetermined. The CDR3 contains 14 residues. V lost 0 bases, J lost 6 bases, and 9 bases lay in between. Germline assignment: CDR1 ENHRY and CDR2 SYGVKD. The DNA of the CDR3 is TGTGCCATCAGTGAGTCGAGGGAAAGTCAGCCCCAGCATTTT. This encodes CAISESRESQPQHF.

V usage is TRBV5-1 and J usage is TRBJ1-3; possible D gene TRBD1, 5 bases. Between the trimmed V and J ends, which lost 0 bases and 0 bases, there was a span of 10 bases. CDR1 and CDR2 (germline): SGHRS, YFSETQ. CDR3 length equals 16 residues. CDR3 bases: TGCGCCAGCAGCTTGGCTGGGGGGAACTCTGGAAACACCATATATTTT. Translation gives CASSLAGGNSGNTIYF.

The chain carries TRBV19 and TRBJ2-3; D is unresolved. The V and J ends lost 7 bases and 3 bases respectively, with 11 bases between them. The CDR3 runs 13 residues. Germline CDR1 LNHDA, CDR2 SQIVND (reference sequence). Written as DNA, the CDR3 is TGTGCCAGTAAGGCTCCCTATACAGATACGCAGTATTTT. Translating it yields CASKAPYTDTQYF.

The gene calls are TRBV29-1 and TRBJ1-1; no clear D gene. The V end was cut by 5 bases, the J end by 0 bases, with 10 bases between. The CDR3 totals 13 residues. Per the germline V gene, CDR1 is SQVTM and CDR2 is ANQGSEA. This CDR3 is CSVSPLMNTEAFF. The CDR3 DNA follows: TGCAGCGTTTCCCCTCTAATGAACACTGAAGCTTTCTTT.